This T cell receptor (beta chain) stems from a study of blood T cells in healthy people across ages. The use of a sample-barcoded 5' primer and a J-beta primer mix characterized a second PCR of roughly 7 to 12 cycles. CDR3-containing paired-end reads numbered at least 2.5 million in each sample. TCRdb reprocessed the 5' RACE reads via MiXCR and lists one record per CDR3 protein. The sample has hundreds of thousands of distinct CDR3 sequences; about half are singletons. The CDR3 is 15 residues long. CDR1 SGHVS and CDR2 FNYEAQ come from the germline V gene. Trimming shortened V by 1 base and J by 9 bases, and 17 bases separated the two germline ends.

This clonotype originated in a man older than 75 in good health. V usage is TRBV7-6 and J usage is TRBJ2-3; tentatively, D is TRBD2 (6 bases). The sequenced material came from blood. CDR3 in DNA: TGTGCCAGCAGCTTAGGAAGTCAGTCCGGGGGAACGCAGTATTTT. It is translated as CASSLGSQSGGTQYF.